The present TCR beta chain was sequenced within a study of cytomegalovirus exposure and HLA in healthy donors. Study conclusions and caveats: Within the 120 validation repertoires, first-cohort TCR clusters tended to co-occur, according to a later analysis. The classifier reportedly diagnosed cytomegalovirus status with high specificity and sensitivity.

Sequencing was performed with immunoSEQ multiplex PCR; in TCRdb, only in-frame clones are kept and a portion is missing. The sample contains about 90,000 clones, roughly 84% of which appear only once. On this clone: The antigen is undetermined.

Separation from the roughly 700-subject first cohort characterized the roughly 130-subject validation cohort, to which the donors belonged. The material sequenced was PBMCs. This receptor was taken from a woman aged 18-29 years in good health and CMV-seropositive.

The CDR3 nucleotides read TGTGCCAGCAGCTCCTTGTCAGGGAACTCACCCCTCCACTTT. Translation: CASSSLSGNSPLHF. The chain combines TRBV7-6 with TRBJ1-6; the D gene is possibly TRBD1 (5 bases). Between the trimmed V and J ends, which lost 4 bases and 10 bases, there was a span of 14 bases. Germline V CDR1 and CDR2: SGHVS, FNYEAQ. The CDR3 is 14 amino acids.